Following are 5 T cell receptor beta chains from one sample sequenced in a study of control samples from healthy donors and cancer patients (dated by TCRdb to 2020 to 2022). Libraries came from the immunoSEQ multiplex PCR assay. Drawn from immuneACCESS, this table holds only the in-frame rearrangements with V and J called that TCRdb kept. Clones are partly lost; checked studies trace under half to an unresolved V gene and leave the rest unexplained. This sample has more than 75,000 clones in its table, and about 88% of those were observed once. Under 50% of the sample lies in the top ten. Sequencing input: PBMCs. The receptors stem from a man between 65 and 80 years old with lung cancer.

The V gene is TRBV7-6, the J gene TRBJ2-3; D uncertain. Trimming pared 4 bases from V and 6 bases from J, leaving 8 bases between. Germline-derived CDR1 and CDR2 are SGHVS and FNYEAQ. This CDR3 region has 12 residues. CDR3 sequence: CASSSVRDTQYF. CDR3 nucleotides: TGTGCCAGCAGCTCCGTCCGGGATACGCAGTATTTT.

This chain uses TRBV7-9 with TRBJ1-1, with unresolved D. Deletions cut 2 bases from V and 2 bases from J, with 6 bases between. From germline, CDR1 is SEHNR and CDR2 FQNEAQ (reference sequence). The CDR3 totals 13 residues. The CDR3 region has the DNA TGTGCCAGCAGCTTATCTCTTAACACTGAAGCTTTCTTT. Its protein product is CASSLSLNTEAFF. The full variable domain, completed using reference TRBV7-9 and TRBJ1-1, is DTGVSQNPRHKITKRGQNVTFRCDPISEHNRLYWYRQTLGQGPEFLTYFQNEAQLEKSRLLSDRFSAERPKGSFSTLEIQRTEQGDSAMYLCASSLSLNTEAFFGQGTRLTVV.

The chain couples TRBV12-3 or TRBV12-4 to TRBJ1-1, with D uncertain. This CDR3 has 13 residues. V was pared by 2 bases and J by 0 bases, with 4 bases between. The CDR3 here is CASSLLMNTEAFF. As DNA, the CDR3 is TGTGCCAGCAGTTTACTAATGAACACTGAAGCTTTCTTT.

The sample holds one count of this clone. This chain links TRBV5-1 with TRBJ1-1, with D possibly matching TRBD1 (6 bases). This CDR3 contains 11 residues. Germline V gene lookup returns CDR1 SGHRS and CDR2 YFSETQ. Trimming took off 2 bases at V and 8 bases at J, with 7 bases between the two ends. CDR3 loop: CASSLQGEAFF. As DNA, the CDR3 is TGCGCCAGCAGCTTACAGGGAGAAGCTTTCTTT.

This rearrangement joins TRBV3-1 (or the pseudogene TRBV3-2) to TRBJ2-5; tentatively, D is TRBD1 or TRBD2 (5 bases each). Trimming left V 3 bases short and J 4 bases short, with 15 bases between. The CDR3 is 15 amino acids. Germline CDR1 is LGHDT and CDR2 is YNNKEL (reference sequence). CDR3 loop: CASSHPRGGGETQYF. The CDR3 bases are TGTGCCAGCAGCCATCCCCGGGGCGGAGGAGAGACCCAGTACTTC.